Described below is a single TCR beta chain sequence and its context. This sample stems from a study of blood T cell repertoires in COVID-19. The CDR3 is 15 residues long. Germline values: CDR1 SEHNR, CDR2 FQNEAQ (reference sequence). Trimming left V 5 bases short and J 1 base short, with 14 bases between. The assay was immunoSEQ multiplex PCR, and TCRdb's table has in-frame clones only and misses some. The sample lists 350,000 to 450,000 clones, around 86% seen once, with around 5.1% in the top ten. The sequence came from a woman aged 50 to 60 who had recovered from COVID-19. Sequencing was done on a sample of PBMCs or T cells enriched from blood (not recorded which). The chain has TRBV7-9 and TRBJ1-2; D gene ambiguous. CDR3: CASSRYDSGNYGYTF. CDR3 sequence (DNA): TGTGCCAGCAGCCGATACGACTCGGGTAACTATGGCTACACCTTC.